The 4 T cell receptor beta chains in this list originate from one sample, sequenced in a study of shared clonotypes between healthy human individuals. Repertoires were generated with immunoSEQ multiplex PCR, while TCRdb's copy carries only in-frame clones and drops some. The data hold a few million clones, with 92% observed a single time. The sequencing sample was made of naive CD4+ T cells from PBMCs. Noted subset: CD45RA+ positively selected. The source of these receptors is a man younger than 35 in good health. Some clones in this sample may be carry-over from other donors' samples.

This chain joins TRBV10-3 and TRBJ2-3; D may be TRBD1 or TRBD2 (5 bases each). CDR3 length equals 17 residues. V lost 3 bases and J lost 1, with 17 bases in between. Germline V gene sequence: CDR1 ENHRY, CDR2 SYGVKD. The chain's CDR3 is CAISDPRGFGGTDTQYF. The CDR3, as DNA: TGTGCCATCAGTGACCCGAGGGGTTTCGGTGGCACAGATACGCAGTATTTT.

This chain links TRBV25-1 with TRBJ2-3, with 9 bases identical to TRBD2. This CDR3 region has 14 residues. V trimming: 7 bases; J trimming: 3 bases; junction bases outside the gene matches: 5. CDR1 is MGHDK and CDR2 is SYGVNS in the germline V gene. CDR3 sequence: CASTIAGVTDTQYF. The CDR3, as DNA: TGTGCCAGCACTATAGCGGGAGTTACAGATACGCAGTATTTT.

The chain links TRBV2 to TRBJ2-3; TRBD1 might be the D (8 bases). Trimming left V 8 bases short and J 4 bases short, with 16 bases between. The CDR3 consists of 14 residues. Germline CDR1 SNHLY, CDR2 FYNNEI. In DNA form, the CDR3 reads TGTGCCAGCCGGGAGGACAGGGCCCCAGATACGCAGTATTTT. Its translation is CASREDRAPDTQYF.

V gene TRBV30 combines with J gene TRBJ2-5; D is unresolved. The germline gives CDR1 GTSNPN, CDR2 SVGIG (reference sequence). The length of the CDR3 is 14 residues. V was shortened by 2 bases and J by 5 bases, with 15 bases between the two germline ends. CDR3 DNA sequence: TGTGCCTGGAGTCTTCACAGCCCCCGGGAGACCCAGTACTTC. It specifies CAWSLHSPRETQYF.